The entry below gives a single T cell receptor beta chain sequence along with its context. TCRdb itself ran the 5' RACE reads through MiXCR, one entry per CDR3 protein. The data contain some 350,000 distinct CDR3 sequences, roughly 9.4% of them seen just once; the ten biggest clones take up roughly 18%. This sample is drawn from a study of T cells after yellow fever vaccination. Germline V lookup: CDR1 DFQATT, CDR2 SNEGSKA (reference sequence). The germline V and J ends were trimmed by 6 bases and 2 bases, with 3 bases remaining between them. This CDR3 has 10 residues. The source of this sequence is a man aged 18 to 29 who received the YFV17D yellow fever vaccine. Sequenced material: PBMCs, taken on the day of the first yellow fever vaccination. This chain connects TRBV20-1 to TRBJ2-3, with unresolved D. The CDR3 loop is CSATTDTQYF. CDR3 coding DNA: TGCAGTGCCACCACAGATACGCAGTATTTT.